This entry is about one TCR beta chain. This entry comes from a study of T cell changes during pregnancy in multiple sclerosis. The V and J ends lost 1 base and 0 bases respectively, with 13 bases between them. The germline CDR1 and CDR2 sequences are SGHTA and FQGTGA. The CDR3 is 17 amino acids. The protocol was immunoSEQ multiplex PCR, while the TCRdb copy is restricted to in-frame clones and leaves out a portion. The sample includes 53,000 or so clones, 94% of them seen just once. This sequence originates from a female donor with multiple sclerosis, enrolled in a pregnancy study. V gene TRBV7-3 combines with J gene TRBJ2-1, with TRBD1 as a possible D gene (6 bases). The material sequenced was CD4+ T cells from peripheral blood mononuclear cells, taken in the second trimester of pregnancy. CDR3 amino acids: CASSLRWDTSSYNEQFF. CDR3 bases: TGTGCCAGCAGCTTAAGGTGGGACACCAGCTCCTACAATGAGCAGTTCTTC.